This is a list of T cell receptor beta chains from one sample in a study of cytomegalovirus exposure and HLA in healthy donors. The assay was immunoSEQ multiplex PCR, and TCRdb's table has in-frame clones only and misses some. Seen here are about 200,000 clones, 60% to 80% observed once, and the top ten hold 1.5% to 2%. The material sequenced was PBMCs. Receptors originate from a male donor in good health and CMV-seronegative. Both conserved end residues are part of each CDR3. The D gene is left open where the match is weak. A clone size is listed for some rows: how often the clone was seen (once, few, many), or a class if it is expanded.

>TRBJ2-3|TRBV6-6|-|-
CASSTGTSRADTQYF
TGTGCCAGCAGTACCGGGACTTCAAGGGCAGATACGCAGTATTTT
>TRBJ2-7|TRBV29-1|-|-
CSVEGRGRYEQYF
TGCAGCGTTGAGGGGCGGGGCAGGTACGAGCAGTACTTC
>TRBJ2-4|TRBV27|-|-
CASSKDSRAKNIQYF
TGTGCCAGCAGTAAGGACAGTCGGGCCAAAAACATTCAGTACTTC
>TRBJ1-4|TRBV6-1|-|few
CASSDRGTTGNEKLFF
TGTGCCAGCAGTGACAGGGGCACAACTGGTAATGAAAAACTGTTTTTT
>TRBJ2-5|TRBV7-9|-|-
CSSSSSTGQETQYF
TGTTCCAGCAGCTCCTCGACAGGACAAGAGACCCAGTACTTC
>TRBJ1-4|TRBV5-1|TRBD1|-
CASSETGGTNEKLFF
TGCGCCAGCAGCGAGACAGGGGGGACTAATGAAAAACTGTTTTTT
>TRBJ2-3|TRBV29-1|-|-
CSVRGGQSTDTQYF
TGCAGCGTCCGAGGGGGACAAAGCACAGATACGCAGTATTTT
>TRBJ1-1|TRBV27|TRBD1|-
CASSRDRDYTEAFF
TGTGCCAGCAGTCGGGACAGGGATTACACTGAAGCTTTCTTT
>TRBJ1-6|TRBV19|-|once
CASSIRQGYNSPLHF
TGTGCCAGTAGTATACGGCAGGGTTATAATTCACCCCTCCACTTT
>TRBJ2-7|TRBV27|TRBD1|-
CASSPIRDRSSYEQYF
TGTGCCAGCAGTCCCATAAGGGACAGGAGCTCCTACGAGCAGTACTTC
>TRBJ2-3|TRBV9|TRBD2|-
CASSTGLAGDLTDTQYF
TGTGCCAGCAGCACAGGACTAGCGGGAGACTTAACCGATACGCAGTATTTT
>TRBJ1-2|TRBV13|TRBD1|-
CASSLEGAYGYTF
TGTGCCAGCAGCTTGGAGGGGGCATATGGCTACACCTTC
>TRBJ1-2|TRBV28|TRBD1|-
CASSRAGTGSLNYGYTF
TGTGCCAGCAGCCGAGCCGGGACAGGTAGCCTCAACTATGGCTACACCTTC
>TRBJ1-2|TRBV9|-|-
CASSVESGFSSSYGYTF
TGTGCCAGCAGCGTAGAGTCAGGTTTTTCTTCTTCCTATGGCTACACCTTC
>TRBJ1-1|TRBV10-3|-|-
CAISDPGVLNTEAFF
TGTGCCATCAGTGACCCAGGGGTCTTGAACACTGAAGCTTTCTTT
>TRBJ1-1|TRBV6-5|-|-
CASSWRRRTEAFF
TGTGCCAGCTCCTGGAGGAGGCGGACTGAAGCTTTCTTT
>TRBJ2-7|TRBV4-1|TRBD1|-
CASSQGPDRATYEQYF
TGCGCCAGCAGCCAAGGACCCGACAGGGCGACCTACGAGCAGTACTTC
>TRBJ1-3|TRBV4-3|-|-
CASSQDIRNTIYF
TGCGCCAGCAGCCAAGATATCCGAAACACCATATATTTT
>TRBJ2-7|TRBV27|TRBD2|-
CASSQYVRTSRLLSSEQYF
TGTGCCAGCAGCCAATATGTCCGGACTAGCCGCCTTCTTTCCTCCGAGCAGTACTTC
>TRBJ2-7|TRBV9|-|-
CASSGGAGAYEQYF
TGTGCCAGCAGCGGGGGGGCGGGGGCCTACGAGCAGTACTTC
>TRBJ2-2|TRBV30|-|-
CAWTPDSLIGELFF
TGTGCCTGGACCCCGGACAGTCTGATCGGGGAGCTGTTTTTT
>TRBJ1-4|TRBV19|-|-
CATSRHHNEKLFF
TGTGCCACTTCCCGACACCATAATGAAAAACTGTTTTTT
>TRBJ2-7|TRBV5-1|TRBD2|-
CASSLGTSGFSYEQYF
TGCGCCAGCAGCTTGGGGACTAGCGGGTTCTCCTACGAGCAGTACTTC
>TRBJ2-7|TRBV28|-|-
CASSFSGLLYEQYF
TGTGCCAGCAGTTTTTCCGGACTTTTATACGAGCAGTACTTC
>TRBJ1-6|TRBV5-5|-|-
CASSFDSSYNSPLHF
TGTGCCAGCAGCTTTGATAGCTCCTATAATTCACCCCTCCACTTT
>TRBJ2-5|TRBV5-6|-|-
CASSLGGGFGLETQYF
TGTGCCAGCAGCTTGGGGGGCGGTTTTGGTTTGGAGACCCAGTACTTC
>TRBJ1-5|TRBV4-1|-|-
CASSQPGRGGNQPQHF
TGCGCCAGCAGCCAGCCTGGGAGGGGAGGAAATCAGCCCCAGCATTTT
>TRBJ2-7|TRBV5-4|-|-
CASSFRLWTQSPSYEQYF
TGTGCCAGCAGCTTTCGTTTGTGGACACAATCCCCGTCCTACGAGCAGTACTTC